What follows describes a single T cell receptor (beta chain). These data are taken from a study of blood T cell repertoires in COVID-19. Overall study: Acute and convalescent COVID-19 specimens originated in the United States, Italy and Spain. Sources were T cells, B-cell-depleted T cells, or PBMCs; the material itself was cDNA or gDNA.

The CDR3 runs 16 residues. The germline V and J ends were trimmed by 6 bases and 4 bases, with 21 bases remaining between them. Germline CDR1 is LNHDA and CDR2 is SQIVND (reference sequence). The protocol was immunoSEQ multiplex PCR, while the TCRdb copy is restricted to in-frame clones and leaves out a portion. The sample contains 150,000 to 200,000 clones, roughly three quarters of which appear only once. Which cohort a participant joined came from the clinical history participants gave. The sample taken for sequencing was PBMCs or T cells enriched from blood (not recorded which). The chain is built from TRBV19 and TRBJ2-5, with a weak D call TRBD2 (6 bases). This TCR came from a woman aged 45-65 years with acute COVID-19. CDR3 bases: TGTGCCAGTAGCCCGGGGACTCTAACGGGCCCAGAGACCCAGTACTTC. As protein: CASSPGTLTGPETQYF. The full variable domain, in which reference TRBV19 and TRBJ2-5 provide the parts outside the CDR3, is DGGITQSPKYLFRKEGQNVTLSCEQNLNHDAMYWYRQDPGQGLRLIYYSQIVNDFQKGDIAEGYSVSREKKESFPLTVTSAQKNPTAFYLCASSPGTLTGPETQYFGPGTRLLVL.